Presented here are 20 T cell receptor beta chains from one specimen sequenced in a study of T cells in Graves' hyperthyroidism and ophthalmopathy. TCR beta CDR3 regions were amplified from RNA transcripts. RT-PCR in the first round (using the HTBI primer set) targeted the TCR CDR3. TCRdb itself ran the multiplex PCR reads through MiXCR, one entry per CDR3 protein. The sample includes hundreds of thousands of distinct CDR3 sequences, more than 30% of them seen just once. The material sequenced was blood. The source is a man between 18 and 35 years old with Graves' hyperthyroidism.

Turning to this clonotype: This may be a read error, as it is one base from a much larger clone. The chain recombines TRBV11-1 with TRBJ1-1; D ambiguous. Germline lookup yields CDR1 SGHAT and CDR2 FQDESV (reference sequence). CDR3 length: 14 residues. Here the CDR3 DNA reads TGTGCCAGCAGCTTAGGGGCGACCCACACTGAAGCTTCCTTT. It is translated as CASSLGATHTEASF.

Turning to this clonotype: It may be a read error: a sequence one base away is much more abundant. This chain uses TRBV9 with TRBJ1-1; TRBD1 might be the D (5 bases). CDR1 is SGDLS, CDR2 YYNGEE, per germline. The CDR3 runs to 16 residues. V lost 0 bases and J 7 bases, leaving 19 bases between the germline ends. The CDR3 here is CASSVDGGAVRDEAFF. CDR3 coding DNA: TGTGCCAGCAGCGTAGATGGTGGGGCCGTAAGAGATGAAGCTTTCTTT.

As for this clonotype: Given a much more abundant clone one base away, this may be a read error. This sequence joins TRBV20-1 and TRBJ1-1; 10 bases are shared with TRBD1. This CDR3 is built from 15 residues. Per the germline V gene, CDR1 is DFQATT and CDR2 is SNEGSKA (reference sequence). The CDR3 DNA is TGCACCGCGAGGGGGACAGGGGCCTTGAACATTGAAGCTTTCTTT. This codes for CTARGTGALNIEAFF.

Details on this clonotype: One end of the junction fails to match germline, which may point to a read error. This chain connects TRBV10-3 to TRBJ1-5; TRBD1 is a possible D gene (5 bases). This CDR3 is 15 amino acids long. Germline V gives CDR1 ENHRY, CDR2 SYGVKD. The chain's CDR3 is CASSLIRGRNQPQHF. CDR3 sequence (DNA): TGTGCCAGCAGTCTCATTAGGGGTCGCAATCAGCCCCAGCATTTT.

This chain uses TRBV28 with TRBJ1-1; D is unresolved. Germline CDR1 and CDR2: MDHEN and SYDVKM. The V and J ends lost 7 bases and 3 bases respectively, with 15 bases between them. This CDR3 comprises 14 residues. The CDR3 nucleotides read TGTGCCAGCATCGGAGCCGGTTCCCACACTGAAGCTTTCTTT. Translating gives CASIGAGSHTEAFF.

This clonotype was found a few times. The J gene is TRBJ1-3, the V gene TRBV9; a weak D match, TRBD1 (6 bases). Germline assignment: CDR1 SGDLS and CDR2 YYNGEE. The V end lost 1 base, the J end lost 4 bases, and 9 bases lay between the germline ends. The CDR3 is made up of 14 amino acids. DNA for the CDR3: TGTGCCAGCAGCGTACAGGGGCCAGGAAACACCATATATTTT. Residues: CASSVQGPGNTIYF.

The V call is TRBV19, the J call TRBJ1-2; possibly TRBD1 for D (5 bases). Germline CDR1 LNHDA, CDR2 SQIVND (reference sequence). V was pared by 4 bases and J by 7 bases, with 10 bases between. This CDR3 is 12 amino acids long. The CDR3: CASSKGTAGYTF. The CDR3 region has the DNA TGTGCCAGTAGTAAAGGGACCGCTGGCTACACCTTC.

Concerning this clonotype itself: It may be a read error: a sequence one base away is much more abundant. This chain uses TRBV10-3 with TRBJ2-5, with D tentatively TRBD2 (6 bases). Between the trimmed V and J ends, which lost 0 bases and 4 bases, there was a span of 9 bases. The CDR3 spans 14 residues. The germline CDR1 and CDR2 sequences are ENHRY and SYGVKD. CDR3 nucleotides: TGTGCCATCAGTGAGTCCCGGGACTTAGAGACCCAGTACTTC. This sequence encodes CAISESRDLETQYF.

The rearrangement uses TRBV6-5 and TRBJ2-7; D might be TRBD2 (6 bases). The CDR3 sequence is 14 residues long. V shed 1 base and J shed 3 bases, with 10 bases lying between them. From germline, CDR1 is MNHEY and CDR2 SVGAGI. The CDR3: CASSYYVGGYEQYF. The CDR3 DNA is TGTGCCAGCAGTTACTACGTCGGGGGCTACGAGCAGTACTTC.

This clonotype appeared many times. The chain has TRBV29-1 and TRBJ2-5; D is uncertain. Germline CDR1 reads SQVTM; CDR2 reads ANQGSEA. Trimming shortened V by 2 bases and J by 1 base, and 8 bases separated the two germline ends. The CDR3 runs 13 residues. Written as DNA, the CDR3 is TGCAGCGTTGAACCGCAGACCCAAGAGACCCAGTACTTC. Translated: CSVEPQTQETQYF.

This clonotype appeared a few times. The chain carries TRBV9 and TRBJ1-1, with a tentative D call TRBD1 (6 bases). This CDR3 comprises 15 residues. Germline-derived CDR1 and CDR2 are SGDLS and YYNGEE. The V end was cut by 4 bases, the J end by 0 bases, with 13 bases between. CDR3 sequence: CASSPTGNMNTEAFF. The CDR3 DNA follows: TGTGCCAGCAGCCCGACAGGCAACATGAACACTGAAGCTTTCTTT.

Only one count was recorded for this clonotype. DNA of the CDR3: TGTGCTAGTGGTTTGGTAAGGTCTGGGCAGCCCCAGCATTTT. This encodes CASGLVRSGQPQHF. The chain uses TRBV12-3 or TRBV12-4 and TRBJ1-5; D ambiguous. CDR3 length: 14 residues.

This clonotype was seen only a few times. V is TRBV7-2 and J is TRBJ2-2; D is unresolved. V lost 1 base to trimming and J lost 4 bases, with 13 bases between them. CDR1 is SGHTA and CDR2 is FQGNSA in the germline V gene. CDR3 length equals 16 residues. CDR3 protein: CASSLGPGAITGELFF. CDR3 coding DNA: TGTGCCAGCAGCTTAGGCCCCGGAGCGATCACCGGGGAGCTGTTTTTT.

This clonotype was seen repeatedly, ten times or more. J is TRBJ2-5 and V is TRBV7-6, with D unclear. This CDR3 has 14 residues. Germline CDR1 and CDR2: SGHVS and FNYEAQ. V was shortened by 0 bases and J by 5 bases, with 10 bases between the two germline ends. The CDR3, as DNA: TGTGCCAGCAGCTTAGCGGCGGATACGGAGACCCAGTACTTC. Its protein product is CASSLAADTETQYF.

With respect to this clonotype: One end of the junction fails to match germline, which may point to a read error. The rearrangement joins TRBV10-3 to TRBJ1-5; D possibly corresponds to TRBD1 (6 bases). Germline V lookup: CDR1 ENHRY, CDR2 SYGVKD. The CDR3 has 17 residues. The CDR3 DNA reads as TGTGCCAGCAGTTTCTCCCCAGGGGCCCATAGCAATCAGCCCCAGCATTTT. Protein sequence: CASSFSPGAHSNQPQHF.

This rearrangement joins TRBV12-3 or TRBV12-4 to TRBJ1-5; D may be TRBD1 (6 bases). V lost 6 bases and J lost 1, with 13 bases in between. The CDR3 extends over 15 amino acids. In nucleotides, the CDR3 is TGTGCCAGCAGCCCCTCCAGGGGAAGCAATCAGCCCCAGCATTTT. It codes for CASSPSRGSNQPQHF.

Note on this clonotype: A read error is possible here, since a much larger clone lies one base away. This chain uses TRBV29-1 with TRBJ1-1; a possible D gene is TRBD1 (5 bases). V was clipped by 4 bases and J by 5 bases, with 20 bases between them. There are 15 residues in the CDR3. Germline loops: CDR1 SQVTM, CDR2 ANQGSEA. The CDR3: CSVGRTPGEDTEAFF. CDR3 DNA: TGCAGCGTTGGGAGAACCCCGGGGGAGGATACTGAAGCTTTCTTT. Drawing the rest from reference TRBV29-1 and TRBJ1-1, the complete variable domain is SAVISQKPSRDICQRGTSLTIQCQVDSQVTMMFWYRQQPGQSLTLIATANQGSEATYESGFVIDKFPISRPNLTFSTLTVSNMSPEDSSIYLCSVGRTPGEDTEAFFGQGTRLTVV.

The chain links TRBV2 to TRBJ2-3; 13 nucleotides align to TRBD2. Germline V gives CDR1 SNHLY, CDR2 FYNNEI. Germline trimming cut 5 bases from V and 3 bases from J; bases unmatched to any gene: 5. The CDR3 has 16 residues. DNA of the CDR3: TGTGCCAGCAGTCGTCGACTAGCGGGGGGTACAGATACGCAGTATTTT. It encodes CASSRRLAGGTDTQYF. The entire variable domain, with the rest obtained from reference TRBV2 and TRBJ2-3, is as follows: EPEVTQTPSHQVTQMGQEVILRCVPISNHLYFYWYRQILGQKVEFLVSFYNNEISEKSEIFDDQFSVERPDGSNFTLKIRSTKLEDSAMYFCASSRRLAGGTDTQYFGPGTRLTVL.

This rearrangement joins TRBV20-1 to TRBJ2-5, with 12 positions matching TRBD1. Trimming cost V 0 bases and J 5 bases; bases outside gene matches: 7. In germline, CDR1 is DFQATT, CDR2 SNEGSKA (reference sequence). This CDR3 region has 16 residues. The CDR3 DNA sequence: TGCAGTGCTAGAGATCCGGGGACAGGGGGCGAGGAGACCCAGTACTTC. Residues: CSARDPGTGGEETQYF.

This rearrangement joins TRBV20-1 to TRBJ2-3; no firm D call. V lost 1 base to trimming and J lost 6 bases, with 11 bases between them. Germline lookup yields CDR1 DFQATT and CDR2 SNEGSKA (reference sequence). CDR3 length: 13 amino acids. The CDR3 sequence is CSARGQLFDTQYF. In nucleotides, the CDR3 is TGCAGTGCTAGAGGGCAGCTCTTCGATACGCAGTATTTT.